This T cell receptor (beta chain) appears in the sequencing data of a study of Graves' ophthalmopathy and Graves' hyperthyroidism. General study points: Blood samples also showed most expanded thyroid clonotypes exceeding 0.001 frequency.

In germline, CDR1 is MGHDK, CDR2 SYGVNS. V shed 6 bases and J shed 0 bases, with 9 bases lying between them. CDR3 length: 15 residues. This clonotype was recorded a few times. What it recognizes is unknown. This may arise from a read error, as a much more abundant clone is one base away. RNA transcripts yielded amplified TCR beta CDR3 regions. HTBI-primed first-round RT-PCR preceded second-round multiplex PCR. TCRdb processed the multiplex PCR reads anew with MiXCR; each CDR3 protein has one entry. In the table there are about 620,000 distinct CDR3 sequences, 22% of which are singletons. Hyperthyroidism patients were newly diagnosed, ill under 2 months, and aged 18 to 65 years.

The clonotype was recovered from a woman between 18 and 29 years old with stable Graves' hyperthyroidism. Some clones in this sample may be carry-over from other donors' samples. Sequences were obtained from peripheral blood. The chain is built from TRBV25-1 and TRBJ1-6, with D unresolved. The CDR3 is CASRLGSSYNSPLHF. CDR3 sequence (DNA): TGTGCCAGCAGGTTGGGGAGCTCCTATAATTCACCCCTCCACTTT.